This T cell receptor beta chain emerged from a study of T cells in Graves' hyperthyroidism and ophthalmopathy. Study-level information: Staff took peripheral blood when the initial diagnosis was made, before any treatment began. Study-wide findings and caveats: Blood also carried most thyroid clonotypes expanded above 0.001. A median approximately 6.8 months before onset, the model predicted ophthalmopathy.

V was clipped by 0 bases and J by 0 bases, with 14 bases between them. Germline CDR1 is LGHNA and CDR2 is YSLEER. This CDR3 contains 18 residues. Amplification of TCR beta CDR3 regions used RNA as the template. During a first-round RT-PCR of the TCR CDR3, the HTBI primer set was used. TCRdb passed the multiplex PCR reads through MiXCR, listing each CDR3 protein once. There are 350,000 or so distinct CDR3 sequences in the sample; about a sixth occur only once, and 15% lies in the top ten. This clonotype was recorded many times. Its antigen is as yet unknown. Fresh peripheral blood, around 9.5 ml, yielded the PBMCs.

The receptor comes from a woman in her forties with Graves' ophthalmopathy. The chain has TRBV4-3 and TRBJ2-2, with D possibly matching TRBD1 (6 bases). Sequencing used blood. The CDR3, as DNA: TGCGCCAGCAGCCAAGATATAGGGACATACTCGAACACCGGGGAGCTGTTTTTT. It codes for CASSQDIGTYSNTGELFF.